Listed below are T cell receptor beta chains from one sample, sequenced in a study of blood T cell repertoires in COVID-19. TCRdb's copy holds only in-frame clones and misses some; the assay was immunoSEQ multiplex PCR. Of over 400,000 clones listed, 70% to 90% are singletons. Sequenced sample: peripheral blood. These receptors came from a woman younger than 45 with active or convalescent COVID-19. The CDR3 runs from the conserved cysteine through the conserved F or W. Each record gives: V gene, D gene, clone size, J gene, CDR3 protein, CDR3 DNA. The D gene is left open where the match is weak. Clone size appears in some rows only: once, few, many, or a class for an expanded clone.

v_gene: TRBV3-1/TRBV3-2
d_gene: .
abundance: .
j_gene: TRBJ1-6
CDR3aa: CASSPRTESSPLHF
CDR3nt: TGTGCCAGCAGCCCGAGGACAGAAAGTTCACCCCTCCACTTT

v_gene: TRBV5-1
d_gene: .
abundance: .
j_gene: TRBJ2-3
CDR3aa: CASSLDRQDTQYF
CDR3nt: TGCGCCAGCAGCTTGGACAGGCAAGATACGCAGTATTTT

v_gene: TRBV4-1
d_gene: .
abundance: .
j_gene: TRBJ2-1
CDR3aa: CASSQGTSTYNEQFF
CDR3nt: TGCGCCAGCAGCCAAGGGACTTCAACCTACAATGAGCAGTTCTTC

v_gene: TRBV19
d_gene: TRBD2
abundance: .
j_gene: TRBJ2-1
CDR3aa: CATQTSGYPNHEQFF
CDR3nt: TGTGCCACACAGACTAGCGGATATCCTAACCATGAGCAGTTCTTC

v_gene: TRBV10-2
d_gene: TRBD1
abundance: .
j_gene: TRBJ1-2
CDR3aa: CASSEFQPGGAGGYTF
CDR3nt: TGCGCCAGCAGTGAGTTCCAACCAGGGGGTGCAGGGGGCTACACCTTC

v_gene: TRBV11-2
d_gene: .
abundance: once
j_gene: TRBJ1-2
CDR3aa: CASSLDSAPRGYGYTF
CDR3nt: TGTGCCAGCAGCTTAGATAGTGCCCCTCGAGGGTATGGCTACACCTTC

v_gene: TRBV10-3
d_gene: .
abundance: .
j_gene: TRBJ2-3
CDR3aa: CAISEFIDRAATDTQYF
CDR3nt: TGTGCCATCAGTGAGTTTATAGACAGAGCTGCCACAGATACGCAGTATTTT

v_gene: TRBV11-2
d_gene: .
abundance: .
j_gene: TRBJ2-5
CDR3aa: CASSPPQGGSSQYF
CDR3nt: TGTGCCAGCAGCCCCCCCCAGGGGGGATCTTCCCAGTACTTC

v_gene: TRBV14
d_gene: TRBD1
abundance: .
j_gene: TRBJ1-2
CDR3aa: CASSQEGWVAQGAGYGYTF
CDR3nt: TGTGCCAGCAGCCAAGAGGGTTGGGTGGCACAGGGGGCCGGCTATGGCTACACCTTC

v_gene: TRBV3-1/TRBV3-2
d_gene: TRBD2
abundance: few
j_gene: TRBJ2-1
CDR3aa: CASRRGLESYNEQFF
CDR3nt: TGTGCCAGCAGGCGGGGACTAGAATCCTACAATGAGCAGTTCTTC

v_gene: TRBV10-3
d_gene: .
abundance: .
j_gene: TRBJ1-4
CDR3aa: CAISPGRNEKLFF
CDR3nt: TGTGCCATCAGCCCCGGGAGGAATGAAAAACTGTTTTTT

v_gene: TRBV10-2
d_gene: TRBD2
abundance: .
j_gene: TRBJ2-3
CDR3aa: CASSVGGRGSGIQRTDTQYF
CDR3nt: TGCGCCAGCAGTGTTGGAGGAAGAGGTAGCGGGATACAACGGACAGATACGCAGTATTTT

v_gene: TRBV5-5
d_gene: .
abundance: few
j_gene: TRBJ1-3
CDR3aa: CASSLYGGAGGNTIYF
CDR3nt: TGTGCCAGCAGCTTGTACGGGGGGGCAGGTGGAAACACCATATATTTT

v_gene: TRBV6-5
d_gene: .
abundance: .
j_gene: TRBJ1-1
CDR3aa: CASRTPNTEAFF
CDR3nt: TGTGCCAGCAGGACACCGAACACTGAAGCTTTCTTT

v_gene: TRBV10-3
d_gene: .
abundance: .
j_gene: TRBJ2-7
CDR3aa: CAISESNAGPYEQYF
CDR3nt: TGTGCCATCAGTGAGTCGAATGCGGGGCCCTACGAGCAGTACTTC

v_gene: TRBV3-1/TRBV3-2
d_gene: TRBD1
abundance: .
j_gene: TRBJ2-3
CDR3aa: CASSVRDSPDTQYF
CDR3nt: TGTGCCAGCAGCGTCCGGGACAGCCCAGATACGCAGTATTTT

v_gene: TRBV6-5
d_gene: .
abundance: .
j_gene: TRBJ1-4
CDR3aa: CASSYSLSGAEEKLFF
CDR3nt: TGTGCCAGCAGTTACAGCCTGTCAGGGGCGGAGGAAAAACTGTTTTTT

v_gene: TRBV7-8
d_gene: .
abundance: .
j_gene: TRBJ2-6
CDR3aa: CASSFSGIVGANVLTF
CDR3nt: TGTGCCAGCAGCTTTTCGGGGATTGTTGGGGCCAACGTCCTGACTTTC

v_gene: TRBV27
d_gene: .
abundance: .
j_gene: TRBJ1-4
CDR3aa: CASSLWGGGNEKLFF
CDR3nt: TGTGCCAGCAGTTTATGGGGGGGCGGTAATGAAAAACTGTTTTTT

v_gene: TRBV7-9
d_gene: .
abundance: .
j_gene: TRBJ2-5
CDR3aa: CASSPRTATSRETQYF
CDR3nt: TGTGCCAGCAGCCCCCGGACAGCGACGAGTCGCGAGACCCAGTACTTC

v_gene: TRBV6-5
d_gene: TRBD1
abundance: .
j_gene: TRBJ2-7
CDR3aa: CASSPGQVVYEQYF
CDR3nt: TGTGCCAGCAGCCCGGGACAGGTCGTCTACGAGCAGTACTTC

v_gene: TRBV4-1
d_gene: TRBD2
abundance: few
j_gene: TRBJ2-7
CDR3aa: CASSQVLAGDYEQYF
CDR3nt: TGCGCCAGCAGCCAAGTACTAGCGGGAGACTACGAGCAGTACTTC

v_gene: TRBV27
d_gene: .
abundance: once
j_gene: TRBJ1-5
CDR3aa: CASSSHVPNQPQHF
CDR3nt: TGTGCCAGCAGTTCCCATGTCCCCAATCAGCCCCAGCATTTT

v_gene: TRBV20-1
d_gene: TRBD2
abundance: .
j_gene: TRBJ2-3
CDR3aa: CSASTVAGPNF
CDR3nt: TGCAGTGCTAGTACGGTAGCGGGGCCGAATTTT

v_gene: TRBV6-2/TRBV6-3
d_gene: .
abundance: .
j_gene: TRBJ2-7
CDR3aa: CASSRPRGSSYEQYF
CDR3nt: TGTGCCAGCAGTCGCCCCCGGGGATCCTCCTACGAGCAGTACTTC

v_gene: TRBV29-1
d_gene: TRBD1
abundance: .
j_gene: TRBJ1-4
CDR3aa: CSAQVGQGAGNEKLFF
CDR3nt: TGCAGCGCCCAGGTCGGACAGGGGGCAGGTAATGAAAAACTGTTTTTT

v_gene: TRBV5-1
d_gene: TRBD1
abundance: .
j_gene: TRBJ2-2
CDR3aa: CASSLRTGGGELFF
CDR3nt: TGCGCCAGCAGCTTGCGGACAGGGGGCGGGGAGCTGTTTTTT

v_gene: TRBV18
d_gene: .
abundance: .
j_gene: TRBJ2-2
CDR3aa: CASSPPNYTGELFF
CDR3nt: TGTGCCAGCTCACCACCTAACTACACCGGGGAGCTGTTTTTT

v_gene: TRBV5-1
d_gene: .
abundance: .
j_gene: TRBJ1-1
CDR3aa: CASSLAAGNTEAFF
CDR3nt: TGCGCCAGCAGCTTGGCCGCGGGGAACACTGAAGCTTTCTTT